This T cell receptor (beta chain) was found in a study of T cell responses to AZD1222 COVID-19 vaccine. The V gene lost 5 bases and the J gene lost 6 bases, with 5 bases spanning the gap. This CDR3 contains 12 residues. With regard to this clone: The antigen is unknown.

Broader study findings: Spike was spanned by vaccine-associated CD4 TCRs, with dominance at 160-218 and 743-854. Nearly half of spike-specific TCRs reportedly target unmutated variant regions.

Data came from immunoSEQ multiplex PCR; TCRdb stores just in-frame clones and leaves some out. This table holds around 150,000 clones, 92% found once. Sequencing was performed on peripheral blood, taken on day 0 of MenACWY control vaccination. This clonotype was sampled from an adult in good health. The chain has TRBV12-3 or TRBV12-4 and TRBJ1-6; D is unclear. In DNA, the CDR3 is TGTGCCAGCAGTCCCGGTAATTCACCCCTCCACTTT. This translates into CASSPGNSPLHF.